This T cell receptor (beta chain) was identified during a study of cytomegalovirus exposure and HLA in healthy donors. 60 Vbeta and 13 Jbeta primers were used in PCR. Sequencing used immunoSEQ multiplex PCR; TCRdb keeps in-frame clones, though not all of them. The profile shows about 100,000 clones, 81% of them singletons. The sequence was obtained from a woman aged 70-85 years in good health and CMV-seropositive. Input material: PBMCs.

CDR3 in amino acids: CASSRREFDEQFF. The CDR3 coding sequence is TGCGCCAGCAGCCGGCGGGAGTTCGATGAGCAGTTCTTC. V usage is TRBV5-1 and J usage is TRBJ2-1; 7 positions agree with TRBD2. V dropped 4 bases and J dropped 8; count of bases not matched to a gene: 6. The CDR3 is made up of 13 amino acids. Germline V gene sequence: CDR1 SGHRS, CDR2 YFSETQ. The whole variable domain, remainder taken from reference TRBV5-1 and TRBJ2-1, is KAGVTQTPRYLIKTRGQQVTLSCSPISGHRSVSWYQQTPGQGLQFLFEYFSETQRNKGNFPGRFSGRQFSNSRSEMNVSTLELGDSALYLCASSRREFDEQFFGPGTRLTVL.